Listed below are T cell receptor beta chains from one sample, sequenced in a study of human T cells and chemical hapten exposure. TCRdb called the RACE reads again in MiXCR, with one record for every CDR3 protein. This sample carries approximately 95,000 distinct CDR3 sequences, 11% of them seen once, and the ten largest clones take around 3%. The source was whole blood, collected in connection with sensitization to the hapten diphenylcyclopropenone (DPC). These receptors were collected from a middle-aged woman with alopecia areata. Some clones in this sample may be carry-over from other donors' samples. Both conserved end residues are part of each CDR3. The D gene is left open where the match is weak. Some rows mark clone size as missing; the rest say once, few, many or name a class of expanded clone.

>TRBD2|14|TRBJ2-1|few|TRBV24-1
TGTGCCACCAGTGGGCTAGCGGGAGTCGGAGAGCAGTTCTTC
CATSGLAGVGEQFF
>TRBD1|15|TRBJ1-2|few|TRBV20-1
TGCAGTGCTAGAGATCCGACAGGGGTGGGGTATGGCTACACCTTC
CSARDPTGVGYGYTF
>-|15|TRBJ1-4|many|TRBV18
TGTGCCAGCTCACCATCGGGGAATGGGGACGAAAAACTGTTTTTT
CASSPSGNGDEKLFF
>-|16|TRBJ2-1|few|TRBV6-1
TGTGCCAGCAGTGAAATACCCCAGTTCTCCTACAATGAGCAGTTCTTC
CASSEIPQFSYNEQFF
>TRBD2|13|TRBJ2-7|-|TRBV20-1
TGCAGTGCTAGATTAGCGGGAGTTAGGGTGCAGTACTTC
CSARLAGVRVQYF
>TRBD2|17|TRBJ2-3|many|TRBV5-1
TGCGCCAGCAGCCAAATTCCCACTAGCGGCGGCACAGATACGCAGTATTTT
CASSQIPTSGGTDTQYF
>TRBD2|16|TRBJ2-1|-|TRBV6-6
TGTGCCAGCAGTTACCCACTAGCGGCTCCCTACAATGAGCAGTTCTTC
CASSYPLAAPYNEQFF
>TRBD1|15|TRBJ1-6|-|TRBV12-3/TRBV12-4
TGTGCCAGCAGTTTGGCAGGGGGCCTCCCTTCACCCCTCCACTTT
CASSLAGGLPSPLHF
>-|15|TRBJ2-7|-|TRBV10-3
TGTGCCATCAGTGAGTCCCCCTTCGAGAACGCCGAGCAGTACTTC
CAISESPFENAEQYF
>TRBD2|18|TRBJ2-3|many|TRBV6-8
TGTGCCAGCAGTTCTCATAGCGGGGCCCGCCCCCGGAGAGATACGCAGTATTTT
CASSSHSGARPRRDTQYF
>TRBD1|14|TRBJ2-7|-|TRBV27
TGTGCCAGCATCGGGGGGACAGGGTTAGCCGAGCAGTACTTC
CASIGGTGLAEQYF
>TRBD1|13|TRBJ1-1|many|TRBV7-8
TGTGCCAGCAGACCCAGGGGGCCCACTGAAGCTTTCTTT
CASRPRGPTEAFF
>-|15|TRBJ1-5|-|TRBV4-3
TGCGCCAGCAGCCAAGATTCGGCCGCCAATCAGCCCCAGCATTTT
CASSQDSAANQPQHF
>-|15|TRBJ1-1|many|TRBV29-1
TGCAGCGCAAAACCTAGGGACAACCAGAACACTGAAGCTTTCTTT
CSAKPRDNQNTEAFF
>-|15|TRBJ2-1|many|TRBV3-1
TGTGCCAGCAGCCAACCGGGTCTGGGGCAGAATGAGCAGTTCTTC
CASSQPGLGQNEQFF
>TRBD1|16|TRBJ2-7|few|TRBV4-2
TGTGCCAGCAGCCAAGACATGCTGGGACAGGGCTACGAGCAGTACTTC
CASSQDMLGQGYEQYF
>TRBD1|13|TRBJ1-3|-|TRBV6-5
TGTGCCAGCACCCGGGACAGAGGAAACACCATATATTTT
CASTRDRGNTIYF
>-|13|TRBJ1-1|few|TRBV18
TGTGCCAGCTCACCAGATCAGAACACTGAAGCTTTCTTT
CASSPDQNTEAFF
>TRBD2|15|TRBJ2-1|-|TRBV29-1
TGCAGCGCGGGGACTAGCCCCACTTCGGGTAATGAGCAGTTCTTC
CSAGTSPTSGNEQFF
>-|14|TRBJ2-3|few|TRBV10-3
TGTGCCATCAGTGTGGGTCTTAGCACAGATACGCAGTATTTT
CAISVGLSTDTQYF
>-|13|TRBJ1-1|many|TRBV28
TGTGCCAGCAGACTAGTAGCTAACACTGAAGCTTTCTTT
CASRLVANTEAFF
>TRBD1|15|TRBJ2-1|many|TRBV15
TGTGCCACCAGCAGTGGTGGACAGGGAAACAATGAGCAGTTCTTC
CATSSGGQGNNEQFF
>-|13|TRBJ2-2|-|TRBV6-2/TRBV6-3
TGTGCCAGCAGTTCGCTGAACACCGGGGAGCTGTTTTTT
CASSSLNTGELFF
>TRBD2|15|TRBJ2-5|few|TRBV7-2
TGTGCCAGCAGCCCAAGGACTAGCGGGCAAGAGACCCAGTACTTC
CASSPRTSGQETQYF
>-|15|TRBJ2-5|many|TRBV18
TGTGCCAGCTCACTCCAGAAGCGGAGCCAAGAGACCCAGTACTTC
CASSLQKRSQETQYF
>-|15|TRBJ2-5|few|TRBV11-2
TGTGCCAGCAGCTGGGTGGGTCGAGACGAAGAGACCCAGTACTTC
CASSWVGRDEETQYF
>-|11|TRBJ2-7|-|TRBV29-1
TGCAGCGGTTCATGGGGCTACGAGCAGTACTTC
CSGSWGYEQYF
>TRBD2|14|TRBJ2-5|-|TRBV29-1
TGCAGCGTCCGACTAGCGGGAGCCGGAGAGACCCAGTACTTC
CSVRLAGAGETQYF
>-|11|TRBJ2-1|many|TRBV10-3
TGTGCCACCTCCACCGACAATGAGCAGTTCTTC
CATSTDNEQFF
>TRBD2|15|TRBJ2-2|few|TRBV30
TGTGCCTCCCGGACTAGCCCTACGAACACCGGGGAGCTGTTTTTT
CASRTSPTNTGELFF
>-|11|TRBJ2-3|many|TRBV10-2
TGCGCCAGCAGTAAGGAGGATACGCAGTATTTT
CASSKEDTQYF
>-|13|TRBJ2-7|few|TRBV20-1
TGCAGTGCTAGAATTCCGGCACTTGGGGAGCAGTACTTC
CSARIPALGEQYF
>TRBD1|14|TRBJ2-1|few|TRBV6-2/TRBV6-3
TGTGCCAGCACCCCGGACAGGGGGTACAATGAGCAGTTCTTC
CASTPDRGYNEQFF
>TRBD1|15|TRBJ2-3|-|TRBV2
TGTGCCAGCCTAAGTGAGGGACAGGGGGCAAATACGCAGTATTTT
CASLSEGQGANTQYF
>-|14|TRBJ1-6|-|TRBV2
TGTGCCAGCAGGGACAGCTCCTATAATTCACCCCTCCACTTT
CASRDSSYNSPLHF
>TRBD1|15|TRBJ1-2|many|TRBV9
TGTGCCAGCAGCGCGGGGGACAGGGTTGCCTATGGCTACACCTTC
CASSAGDRVAYGYTF
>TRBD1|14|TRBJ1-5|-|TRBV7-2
TGTGCCAGCAGCCCGGGACAGTTCAATCAGCCCCAGCATTTT
CASSPGQFNQPQHF
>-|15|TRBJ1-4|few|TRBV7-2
TGTGCCAGCAGCTTAGTTACGGGGTCTAATGAAAAACTGTTTTTT
CASSLVTGSNEKLFF
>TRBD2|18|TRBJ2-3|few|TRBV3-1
TGTGCCAGCAGCCAATACGCGGTGCGGGAGGGCCCGATGGTTACGCAGTATTTT
CASSQYAVREGPMVTQYF
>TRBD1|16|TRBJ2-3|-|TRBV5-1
TGCGCCAGCAGCCTTGGACAGGAACCCAGCACAGATACGCAGTATTTT
CASSLGQEPSTDTQYF
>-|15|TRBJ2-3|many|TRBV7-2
TGTGCCAGCAGACAGGGACTACCCCCCGGGGATACGCAGTATTTT
CASRQGLPPGDTQYF
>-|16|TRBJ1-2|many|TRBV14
TGTGCCAGCAGCCAAGGGGGTCAGGGGCACGCCTATGGCTACACCTTC
CASSQGGQGHAYGYTF
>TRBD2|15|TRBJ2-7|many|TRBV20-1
TGCAGTGCTAGAGGGGAGGGACTAGCTTTCCACGAGCAGTACTTC
CSARGEGLAFHEQYF
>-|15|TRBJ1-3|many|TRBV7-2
TGTGCCAGCAGCGTACAGGAGGTCTCTGGAAACACCATATATTTT
CASSVQEVSGNTIYF
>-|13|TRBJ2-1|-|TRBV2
TGTGCCAGCGGGGCGGACCGCTACAATGAGCAGTTCTTC
CASGADRYNEQFF
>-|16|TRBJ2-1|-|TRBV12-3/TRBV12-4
TGTGCCAGCAGTTCTCTAGTCCCCAGCTCCTACAATGAGCAGTTCTTC
CASSSLVPSSYNEQFF
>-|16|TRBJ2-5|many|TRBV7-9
TGTGCCAGCAGCCTTAGGACAGTGACGACAAAAGAGACCCAGTACTTC
CASSLRTVTTKETQYF
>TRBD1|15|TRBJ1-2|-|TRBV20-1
TGCAGCCTAAGGGGACAGGGGGCGCGATTGTATGGCTACACCTTC
CSLRGQGARLYGYTF
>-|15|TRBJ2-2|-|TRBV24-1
TGTGCCACCAGTGATTTCCCTCCGAACACCGGGGAGCTGTTTTTT
CATSDFPPNTGELFF
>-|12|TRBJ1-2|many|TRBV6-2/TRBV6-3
TGTGCCAGCAGCCTACTAGGCTATGGCTACACCTTC
CASSLLGYGYTF
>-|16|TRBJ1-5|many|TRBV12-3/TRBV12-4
TGTGCCAGCAGTTTAGGTTCGGGGGGAGGGAATCAGCCCCAGCATTTT
CASSLGSGGGNQPQHF
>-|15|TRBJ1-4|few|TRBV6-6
TGTGCCAGCAGTTCTCCAGGGTCGACTAATGAAAAACTGTTTTTT
CASSSPGSTNEKLFF
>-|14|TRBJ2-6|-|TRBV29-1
TGCAGCGTTGATGGGGGTTCTGGGGCCAACGTCCTGACTTTC
CSVDGGSGANVLTF
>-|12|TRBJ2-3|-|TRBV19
TGTGCCACCGAGGGGAGCACAGATACGCAGTATTTT
CATEGSTDTQYF
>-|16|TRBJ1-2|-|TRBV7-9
TGTGCCAGCAGCCCAGATTTAGGGGAGGCTAACTATGGCTACACCTTC
CASSPDLGEANYGYTF
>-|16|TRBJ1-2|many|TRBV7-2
TGTGCCAGCAGCTTATCGAGGACCGCCCGATCCTATGGCTACACCTTC
CASSLSRTARSYGYTF
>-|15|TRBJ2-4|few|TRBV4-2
TGTGCCAGCAGCCAAGTGGAGGCGGCCAAAAACATTCAGTACTTC
CASSQVEAAKNIQYF
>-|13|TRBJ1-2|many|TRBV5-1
TGCGCCAGCAGCTTGGCCCAGGACTATGGCTACACCTTC
CASSLAQDYGYTF
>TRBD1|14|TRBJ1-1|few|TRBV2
TGTGCCAGCCAGAACCAGGGGGGAAACACTGAAGCTTTCTTT
CASQNQGGNTEAFF
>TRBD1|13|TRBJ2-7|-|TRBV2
TGTGCCAGCAGCGCCGGGACAGGGCTCGAGCAGTACTTC
CASSAGTGLEQYF